This T cell receptor beta chain was captured by sequencing in a study of blood T cell repertoires in COVID-19. Background on the study: The United States, Italy and Spain were the sources of the acute and convalescent COVID-19 samples. T cells, B-cell-depleted T cells, or PBMCs supplied cDNA or gDNA.

The V gene's germline CDR1 is MNHEY and CDR2 SVGAGI. The germline V and J ends were trimmed by 11 bases and 4 bases, with 18 bases remaining between them. The CDR3 sequence is 14 residues long. In the original analysis: Amplified reference gene primers provided the basis for estimating nucleated cell counts. Data came from immunoSEQ multiplex PCR; TCRdb stores just in-frame clones and leaves some out. V and J calls and clone size are copied from that table; D and trimming were computed from the DNA. The table lists hundreds of thousands of clones, 75% to 90% of them singletons. V and J are TRBV6-5 and TRBJ1-5; perhaps TRBD1 as D (5 bases). This TCR was recovered from a woman under 40 with active or convalescent COVID-19. Specimen: peripheral blood. CDR3 sequence (DNA): TGTGCCGCACGGGGGGGACGGGGGAATCAGCCCCAGCATTTT. Its translation: CAARGGRGNQPQHF.